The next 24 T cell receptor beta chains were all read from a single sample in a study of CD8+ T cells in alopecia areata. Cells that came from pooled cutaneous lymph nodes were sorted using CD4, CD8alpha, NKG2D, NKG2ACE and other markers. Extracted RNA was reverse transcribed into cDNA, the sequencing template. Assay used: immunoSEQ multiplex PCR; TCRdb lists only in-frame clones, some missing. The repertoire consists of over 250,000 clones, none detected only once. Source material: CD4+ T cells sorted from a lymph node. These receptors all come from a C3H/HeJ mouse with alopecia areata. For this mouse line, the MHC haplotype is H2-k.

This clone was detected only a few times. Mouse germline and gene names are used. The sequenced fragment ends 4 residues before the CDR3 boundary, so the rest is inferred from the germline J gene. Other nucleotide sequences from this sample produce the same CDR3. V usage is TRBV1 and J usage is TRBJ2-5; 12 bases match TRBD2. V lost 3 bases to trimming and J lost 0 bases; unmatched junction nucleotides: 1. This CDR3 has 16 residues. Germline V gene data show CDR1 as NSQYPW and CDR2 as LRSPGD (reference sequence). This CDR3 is CTCSAGTGGNQDTQYF. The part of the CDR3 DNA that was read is TGCACCTGCAGTGCCGGGACTGGGGGGAACCAAGAC. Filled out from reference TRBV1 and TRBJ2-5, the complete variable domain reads VTLLEQNPRWRLVPRGQAVNLRCILKNSQYPWMSWYQQDLQKQLQWLFTLRSPGDKEVKSLPGADYLATRVTDTELRLQVANMSQGRTLYCTCSAGTGGNQDTQYFGPGTRLLVL.

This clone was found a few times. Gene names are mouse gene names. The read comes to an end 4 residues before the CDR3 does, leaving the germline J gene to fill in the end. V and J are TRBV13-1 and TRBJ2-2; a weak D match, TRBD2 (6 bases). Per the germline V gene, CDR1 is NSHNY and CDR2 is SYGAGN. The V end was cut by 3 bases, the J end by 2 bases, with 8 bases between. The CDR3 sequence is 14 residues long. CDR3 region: CASSGGVNTGQLYF. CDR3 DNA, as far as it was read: TGTGCCAGCAGTGGGGGGGTGAACACCGGG.

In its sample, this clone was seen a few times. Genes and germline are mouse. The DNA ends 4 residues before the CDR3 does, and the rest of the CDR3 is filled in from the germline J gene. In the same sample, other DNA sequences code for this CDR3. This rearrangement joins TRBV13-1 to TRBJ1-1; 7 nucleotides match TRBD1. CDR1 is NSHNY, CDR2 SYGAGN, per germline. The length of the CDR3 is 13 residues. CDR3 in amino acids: CASSDAGGTEVFF. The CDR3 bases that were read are TGTGCCAGCAGTGATGCAGGGGGGACA.

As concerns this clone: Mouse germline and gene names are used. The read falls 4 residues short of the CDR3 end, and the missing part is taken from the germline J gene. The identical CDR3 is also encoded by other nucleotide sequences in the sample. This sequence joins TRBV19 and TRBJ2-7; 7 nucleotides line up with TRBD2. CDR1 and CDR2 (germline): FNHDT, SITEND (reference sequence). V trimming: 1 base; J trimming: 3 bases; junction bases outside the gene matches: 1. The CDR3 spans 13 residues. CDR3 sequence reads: CASSISGGYEQYF. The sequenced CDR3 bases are TGTGCCAGCAGTATATCTGGGGGCTAT. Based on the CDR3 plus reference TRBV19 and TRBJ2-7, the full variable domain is GGIITQTPKFLIGQEGQKLTLKCQQNFNHDTMYWYRQDSGKGLRLIYYSITENDLQKGDLSEGYDASREKKSSFSLTVTSAQKNEMAVFLCASSISGGYEQYFGPGTRLTVL.

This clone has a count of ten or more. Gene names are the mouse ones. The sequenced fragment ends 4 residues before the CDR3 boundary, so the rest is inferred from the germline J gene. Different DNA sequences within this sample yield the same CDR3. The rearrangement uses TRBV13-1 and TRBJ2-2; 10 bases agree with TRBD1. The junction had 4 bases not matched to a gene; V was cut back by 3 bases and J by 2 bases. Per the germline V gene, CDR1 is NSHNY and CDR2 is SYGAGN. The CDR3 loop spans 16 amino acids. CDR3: CASSGGQGSNTGQLYF. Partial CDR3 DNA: TGTGCCAGCAGTGGGGGACAGGGGAGCAACACCGGG.

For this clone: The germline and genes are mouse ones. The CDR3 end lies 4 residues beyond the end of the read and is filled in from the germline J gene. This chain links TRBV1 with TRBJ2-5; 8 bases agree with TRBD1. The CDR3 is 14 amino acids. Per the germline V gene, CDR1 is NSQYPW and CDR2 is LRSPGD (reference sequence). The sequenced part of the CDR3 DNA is TGCACCTGCAGTGCAGGGGGACAGGAAGAC. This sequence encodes CTCSAGGQED. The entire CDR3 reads CTCSAGGQEDTQYF. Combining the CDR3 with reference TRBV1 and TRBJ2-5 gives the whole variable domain VTLLEQNPRWRLVPRGQAVNLRCILKNSQYPWMSWYQQDLQKQLQWLFTLRSPGDKEVKSLPGADYLATRVTDTELRLQVANMSQGRTLYCTCSAGGQEDTQYFGPGTRLLVL.

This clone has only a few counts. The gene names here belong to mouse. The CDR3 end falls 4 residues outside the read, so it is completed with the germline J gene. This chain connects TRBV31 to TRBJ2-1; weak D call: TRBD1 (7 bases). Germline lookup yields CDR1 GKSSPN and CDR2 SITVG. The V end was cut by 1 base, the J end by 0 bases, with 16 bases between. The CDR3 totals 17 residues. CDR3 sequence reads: CAWSRWGQGGNYAEQFF. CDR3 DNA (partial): TGTGCCTGGAGTCGATGGGGCCAGGGGGGTAACTATGCT.

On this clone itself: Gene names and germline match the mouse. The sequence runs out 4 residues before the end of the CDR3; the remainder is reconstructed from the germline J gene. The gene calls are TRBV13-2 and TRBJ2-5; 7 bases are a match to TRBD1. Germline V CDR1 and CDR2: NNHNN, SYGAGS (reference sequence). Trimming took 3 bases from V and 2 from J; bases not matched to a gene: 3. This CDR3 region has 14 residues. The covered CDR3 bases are TGTGCCAGCGGTGTCGACAGGGCCCAAGAC. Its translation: CASGVDRAQD. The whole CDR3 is CASGVDRAQDTQYF.

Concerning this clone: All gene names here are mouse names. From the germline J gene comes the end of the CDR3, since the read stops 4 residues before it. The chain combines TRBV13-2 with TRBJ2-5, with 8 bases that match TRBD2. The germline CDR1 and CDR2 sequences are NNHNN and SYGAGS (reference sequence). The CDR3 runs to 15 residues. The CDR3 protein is CASGDAYWGSDTQYF. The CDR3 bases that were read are TGTGCCAGCGGTGATGCATACTGGGGGAGCGAC.

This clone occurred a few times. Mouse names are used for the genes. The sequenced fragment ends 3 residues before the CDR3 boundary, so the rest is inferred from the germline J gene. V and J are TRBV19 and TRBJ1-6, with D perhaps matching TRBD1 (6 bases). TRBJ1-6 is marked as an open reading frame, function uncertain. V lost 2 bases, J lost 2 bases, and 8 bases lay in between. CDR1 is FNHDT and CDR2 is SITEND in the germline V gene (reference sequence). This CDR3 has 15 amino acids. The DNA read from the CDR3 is TGTGCCAGCAGTATGCAGGGGACCTATAATTCGCCC. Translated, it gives CASSMQGTYNSP. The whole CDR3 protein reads CASSMQGTYNSPLYF.

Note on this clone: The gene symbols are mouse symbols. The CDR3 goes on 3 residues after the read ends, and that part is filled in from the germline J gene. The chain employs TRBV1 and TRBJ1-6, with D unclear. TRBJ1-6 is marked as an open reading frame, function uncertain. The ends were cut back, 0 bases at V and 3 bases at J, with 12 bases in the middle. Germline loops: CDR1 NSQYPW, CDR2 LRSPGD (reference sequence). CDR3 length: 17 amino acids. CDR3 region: CTCSADRQVLYNSPLYF. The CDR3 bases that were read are TGCACCTGCAGTGCAGATCGGCAGGTTCTCTATAATTCGCCC.

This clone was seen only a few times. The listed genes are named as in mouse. Partial CDR3 DNA: TGTGCCAGCGGTGATGCAGGCTGGGGGGGCAACCAAGAC. It is translated as CASGDAGWGGNQD. The whole CDR3 region reads CASGDAGWGGNQDTQYF. This chain links TRBV13-2 with TRBJ2-5, with TRBD2 identical over 10 bases. The read ends 4 residues shy of where the CDR3 ends; the end is completed using the germline J gene. CDR1 and CDR2 (germline): NNHNN, SYGAGS (reference sequence). CDR3 size: 17 residues. V lost 0 bases, J lost 0 bases, and 4 bases stayed unmatched.

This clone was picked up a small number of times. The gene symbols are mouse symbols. Partial CDR3 DNA: TGTGCTAGCAGTAGAGATTGGGCTGGGGGGGGTGCAGAA. It encodes CASSRDWAGGGAE. From start to end, the CDR3 is CASSRDWAGGGAETLYF. The chain couples TRBV17 to TRBJ2-3, with TRBD2 matching 9 bases. The sequenced fragment ends 4 residues before the CDR3 boundary, so the rest is inferred from the germline J gene. Germline-derived CDR1 and CDR2 are MNHDT and YYDKIL. With 0 bases clipped from V and 1 base from J, the junction kept 5 bases outside the gene matches. There are 17 residues in the CDR3. The full variable domain, with the rest looked up from reference TRBV17 and TRBJ2-3, is DTTVKQNPRYKLARVGKPVNLICSQTMNHDTMYWYQKKPNQAPKLLLFYYDKILNREADTFEKFQSSRPNNSFCSLYIGSAGLEYSAMYLCASSRDWAGGGAETLYFGSGTRLTVL.

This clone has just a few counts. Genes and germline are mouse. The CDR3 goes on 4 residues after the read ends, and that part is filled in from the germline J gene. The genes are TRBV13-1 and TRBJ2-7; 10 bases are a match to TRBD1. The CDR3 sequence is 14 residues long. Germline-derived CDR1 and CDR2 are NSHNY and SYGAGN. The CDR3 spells CASSGGDRGYEQYF. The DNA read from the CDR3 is TGTGCCAGCAGTGGAGGGGACAGGGGTTAT.

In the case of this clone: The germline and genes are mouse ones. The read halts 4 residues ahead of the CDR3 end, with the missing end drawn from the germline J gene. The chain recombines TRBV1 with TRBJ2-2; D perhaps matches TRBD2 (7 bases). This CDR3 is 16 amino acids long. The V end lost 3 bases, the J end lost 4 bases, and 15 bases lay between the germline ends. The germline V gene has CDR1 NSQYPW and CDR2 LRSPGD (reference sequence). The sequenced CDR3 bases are TGCACCTGCAGTGCGGTGAGGGGGGGGAGCACCGGG. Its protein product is CTCSAVRGGSTG. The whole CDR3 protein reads CTCSAVRGGSTGQLYF. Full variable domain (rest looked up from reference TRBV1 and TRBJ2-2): VTLLEQNPRWRLVPRGQAVNLRCILKNSQYPWMSWYQQDLQKQLQWLFTLRSPGDKEVKSLPGADYLATRVTDTELRLQVANMSQGRTLYCTCSAVRGGSTGQLYFGEGSKLTVL.

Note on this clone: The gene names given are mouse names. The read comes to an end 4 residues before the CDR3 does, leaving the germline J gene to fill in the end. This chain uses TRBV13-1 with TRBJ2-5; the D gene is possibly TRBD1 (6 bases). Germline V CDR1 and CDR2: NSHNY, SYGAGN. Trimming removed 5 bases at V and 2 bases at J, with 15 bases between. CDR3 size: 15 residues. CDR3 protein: CASSVLRDTQDTQYF. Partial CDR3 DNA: TGTGCCAGCAGCGTCCTCCGGGACACCCAAGAC.

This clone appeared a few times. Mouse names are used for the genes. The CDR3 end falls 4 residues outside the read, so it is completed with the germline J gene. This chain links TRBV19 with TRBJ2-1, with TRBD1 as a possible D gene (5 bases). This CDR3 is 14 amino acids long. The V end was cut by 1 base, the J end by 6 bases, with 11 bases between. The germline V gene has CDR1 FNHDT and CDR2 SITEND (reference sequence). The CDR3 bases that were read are TGTGCCAGCAGTATACCCAGGGCTCGTGCT. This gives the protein CASSIPRARA. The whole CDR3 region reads CASSIPRARAEQFF.

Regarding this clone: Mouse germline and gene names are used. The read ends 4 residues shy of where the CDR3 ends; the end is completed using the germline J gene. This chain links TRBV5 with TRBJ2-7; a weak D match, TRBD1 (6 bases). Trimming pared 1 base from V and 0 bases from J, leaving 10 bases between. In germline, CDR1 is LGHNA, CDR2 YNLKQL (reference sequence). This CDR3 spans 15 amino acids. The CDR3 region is CASSQVGQSSYEQYF. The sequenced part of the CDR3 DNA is TGTGCCAGCAGCCAAGTAGGACAGAGCTCCTAT.

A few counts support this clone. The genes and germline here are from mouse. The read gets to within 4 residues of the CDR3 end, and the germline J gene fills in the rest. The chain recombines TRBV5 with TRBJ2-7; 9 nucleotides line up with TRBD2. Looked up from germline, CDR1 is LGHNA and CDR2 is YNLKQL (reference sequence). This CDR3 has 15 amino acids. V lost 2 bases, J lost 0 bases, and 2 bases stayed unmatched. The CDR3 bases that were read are TGTGCCAGCAGCCAAAACTGGGGGGCCTCCTAT. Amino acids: CASSQNWGASY. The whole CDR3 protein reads CASSQNWGASYEQYF.

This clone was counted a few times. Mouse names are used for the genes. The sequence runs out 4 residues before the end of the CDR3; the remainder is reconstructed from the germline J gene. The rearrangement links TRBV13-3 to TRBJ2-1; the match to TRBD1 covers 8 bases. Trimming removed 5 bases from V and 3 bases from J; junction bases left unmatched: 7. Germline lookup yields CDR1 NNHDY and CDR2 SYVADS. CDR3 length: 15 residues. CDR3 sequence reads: CASSRSGGAYAEQFF. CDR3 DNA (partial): TGTGCCAGCAGCCGATCAGGGGGCGCCTATGCT.

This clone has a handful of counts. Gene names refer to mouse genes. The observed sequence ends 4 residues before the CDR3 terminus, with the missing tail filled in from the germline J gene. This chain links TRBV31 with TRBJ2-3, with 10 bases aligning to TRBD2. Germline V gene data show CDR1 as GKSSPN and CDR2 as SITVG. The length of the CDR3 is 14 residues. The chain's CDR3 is CAWRLRDWGETLYF. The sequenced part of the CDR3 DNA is TGTGCCTGGAGGCTCCGGGACTGGGGAGAA.

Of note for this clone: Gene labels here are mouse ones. CDR3 residues: CASSNDRASAETLYF. The CDR3 bases that were read are TGTGCCAGCAGTAACGACAGGGCTAGTGCAGAA. The rearrangement joins TRBV19 to TRBJ2-3, with 7 bases lining up with TRBD1. The read finishes 4 residues shy of the CDR3 end, and the germline J gene is used to complete it. Trimming at V came to 3 bases and at J to 0 bases, leaving 4 bases not matched to a gene. The CDR3 has 15 residues. CDR1 and CDR2 (germline): FNHDT, SITEND (reference sequence).

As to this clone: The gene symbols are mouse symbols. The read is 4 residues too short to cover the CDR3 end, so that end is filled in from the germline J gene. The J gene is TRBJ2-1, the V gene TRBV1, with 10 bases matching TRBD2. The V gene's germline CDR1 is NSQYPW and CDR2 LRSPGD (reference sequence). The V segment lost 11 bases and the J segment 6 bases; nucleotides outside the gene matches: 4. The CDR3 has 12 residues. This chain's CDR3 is CTPGGAPAEQFF. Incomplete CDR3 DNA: TGCACCCCTGGGGGGGCGCCTGCT.

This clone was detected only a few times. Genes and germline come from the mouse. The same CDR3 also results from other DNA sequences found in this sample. This CDR3 reads CTCSAGTDAEQFF. The covered CDR3 bases are TGCACCTGCAGTGCAGGGACAGATGCT. The V and J genes are TRBV1 and TRBJ2-1; maybe TRBD1 (6 bases). The read gets to within 4 residues of the CDR3 end, and the germline J gene fills in the rest. CDR3 length equals 13 residues. The germline gives CDR1 NSQYPW, CDR2 LRSPGD (reference sequence). Trimming took off 1 base at V and 5 bases at J, with 6 bases between the two ends.